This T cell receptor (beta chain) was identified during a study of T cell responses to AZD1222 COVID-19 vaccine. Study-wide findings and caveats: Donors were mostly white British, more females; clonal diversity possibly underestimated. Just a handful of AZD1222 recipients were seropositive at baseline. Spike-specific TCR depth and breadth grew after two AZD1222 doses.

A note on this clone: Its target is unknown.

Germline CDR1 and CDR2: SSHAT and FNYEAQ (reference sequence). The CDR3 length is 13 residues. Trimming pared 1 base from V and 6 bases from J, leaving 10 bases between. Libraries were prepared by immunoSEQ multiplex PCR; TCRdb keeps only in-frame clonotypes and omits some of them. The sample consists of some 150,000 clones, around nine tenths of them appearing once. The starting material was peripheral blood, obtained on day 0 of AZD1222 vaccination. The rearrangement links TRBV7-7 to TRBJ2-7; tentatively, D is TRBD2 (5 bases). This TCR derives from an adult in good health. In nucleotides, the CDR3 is TGTGCCAGCAGCTTAGGAGGGCCAAGCGAGCAGTACTTC. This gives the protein CASSLGGPSEQYF.